A selection of T cell receptor beta chains follows, all from one sample in a study of T cells after yellow fever vaccination. TCRdb used MiXCR to reprocess the 5' RACE reads, holding one entry per CDR3 protein. The sample has 200,000 to 300,000 distinct CDR3 sequences; more than 6.5% are singletons. Here the sequenced sample was CD4+ T cells sorted from PBMCs, taken on the day of the yellow fever booster vaccination. All receptors derive from a man younger than 45 who received the YFV17D yellow fever vaccine. The CDR3 runs from the conserved cysteine through the conserved F or W. A D gene is named only where the DNA matches it firmly. Rows may omit the clone size; those that give it use once, few, many or a size class.

cdr3_aa: CASSFGHRQGNSPLHF; cdr3_nt: TGTGCCAGCAGCTTCGGTCATCGACAGGGAAATTCACCCCTCCACTTT; j_call: TRBJ1-6; v_call: TRBV5-4; clone_size: -; d_call: TRBD1
cdr3_aa: CASSLRTVTDTQYF; cdr3_nt: TGTGCCAGCAGTTTAAGGACAGTCACAGATACGCAGTATTTT; j_call: TRBJ2-3; v_call: TRBV12-3/TRBV12-4; clone_size: many; d_call: -
cdr3_aa: CASSSLGTQYF; cdr3_nt: TGTGCCAGCAGCAGCCTGGGTACGCAGTATTTT; j_call: TRBJ2-3; v_call: TRBV6-5; clone_size: many; d_call: -
cdr3_aa: CAISAQQGLGDTQYF; cdr3_nt: TGTGCCATCAGTGCTCAACAGGGTCTAGGAGATACGCAGTATTTT; j_call: TRBJ2-3; v_call: TRBV10-3; clone_size: few; d_call: -
cdr3_aa: CASSPPRGEASEQFF; cdr3_nt: TGTGCCAGCAGTCCCCCAAGGGGGGAGGCCTCTGAGCAGTTCTTC; j_call: TRBJ2-1; v_call: TRBV6-5; clone_size: many; d_call: -
cdr3_aa: CASSHSGTLTDTQYF; cdr3_nt: TGTGCCAGCAGCCACTCCGGGACGCTGACAGATACGCAGTATTTT; j_call: TRBJ2-3; v_call: TRBV11-1; clone_size: many; d_call: -
cdr3_aa: CASSLASGSYGYTF; cdr3_nt: TGTGCCAGCAGCTTAGCATCCGGGAGCTATGGCTACACCTTC; j_call: TRBJ1-2; v_call: TRBV7-2; clone_size: many; d_call: -
cdr3_aa: CSASIRLQYQETQYF; cdr3_nt: TGCAGTGCTTCCATCAGGTTACAGTACCAAGAGACCCAGTACTTC; j_call: TRBJ2-5; v_call: TRBV20-1; clone_size: many; d_call: -
cdr3_aa: CASTTTATNEKLFF; cdr3_nt: TGTGCCAGCACCACGACAGCAACTAATGAAAAACTGTTTTTT; j_call: TRBJ1-4; v_call: TRBV25-1; clone_size: -; d_call: -
cdr3_aa: CSARNGLGLLEQYF; cdr3_nt: TGCAGTGCTAGAAATGGGCTAGGCCTTCTCGAGCAGTACTTC; j_call: TRBJ2-7; v_call: TRBV20-1; clone_size: few; d_call: -
cdr3_aa: CSVTLWGETQYF; cdr3_nt: TGCAGCGTTACTCTCTGGGGGGAGACCCAGTACTTC; j_call: TRBJ2-5; v_call: TRBV29-1; clone_size: -; d_call: -
cdr3_aa: CASRFWGSYEQYF; cdr3_nt: TGTGCCAGCAGGTTTTGGGGGTCCTACGAGCAGTACTTC; j_call: TRBJ2-7; v_call: TRBV5-6; clone_size: -; d_call: -
cdr3_aa: CASSSGLAGHTGELFF; cdr3_nt: TGTGCCAGCAGCTCGGGACTAGCGGGACACACCGGGGAGCTGTTTTTT; j_call: TRBJ2-2; v_call: TRBV7-2; clone_size: -; d_call: TRBD2
cdr3_aa: CAISDRPQGEGYGYTF; cdr3_nt: TGTGCCATCAGTGATCGCCCTCAGGGTGAAGGCTATGGCTACACCTTC; j_call: TRBJ1-2; v_call: TRBV10-3; clone_size: many; d_call: -
cdr3_aa: CASSYSAGESEQFF; cdr3_nt: TGTGCCAGCAGTTACTCAGCGGGAGAGAGTGAGCAGTTCTTC; j_call: TRBJ2-1; v_call: TRBV6-5; clone_size: -; d_call: TRBD2
cdr3_aa: CASSQSGTQYF; cdr3_nt: TGTGCCAGCAGCCAATCTGGTACGCAGTATTTT; j_call: TRBJ2-3; v_call: TRBV14; clone_size: few; d_call: -
cdr3_aa: CASSWGSAVREQFF; cdr3_nt: TGTGCCAGCAGTTGGGGTTCGGCGGTTAGGGAGCAGTTCTTC; j_call: TRBJ2-1; v_call: TRBV12-3/TRBV12-4; clone_size: -; d_call: -
cdr3_aa: CASSLTLRDNGYTF; cdr3_nt: TGTGCCAGCAGTTTAACCCTCAGGGATAATGGCTACACCTTC; j_call: TRBJ1-2; v_call: TRBV6-2/TRBV6-3; clone_size: -; d_call: -
cdr3_aa: CSVPPDRRGRTDTQYF; cdr3_nt: TGCAGTGTCCCTCCCGACAGGCGTGGGCGCACAGATACGCAGTATTTT; j_call: TRBJ2-3; v_call: TRBV20-1; clone_size: few; d_call: -
cdr3_aa: CASSPTPGTSMGNEKLFF; cdr3_nt: TGCGCCAGCAGCCCCACCCCCGGGACGTCGATGGGTAATGAAAAACTGTTTTTT; j_call: TRBJ1-4; v_call: TRBV5-1; clone_size: few; d_call: -
cdr3_aa: CASSQSGNTEAFF; cdr3_nt: TGCGCCAGCAGTCAATCCGGGAACACTGAAGCTTTCTTT; j_call: TRBJ1-1; v_call: TRBV23-1; clone_size: few; d_call: -
cdr3_aa: CSVGRDSYEQYF; cdr3_nt: TGCAGCGTTGGCAGGGACTCCTACGAGCAGTACTTC; j_call: TRBJ2-7; v_call: TRBV29-1; clone_size: few; d_call: -
cdr3_aa: CASSSQGQAGNTIYF; cdr3_nt: TGTGCCAGCAGCTCACAGGGACAGGCCGGAAACACCATATATTTT; j_call: TRBJ1-3; v_call: TRBV7-2; clone_size: -; d_call: TRBD1
cdr3_aa: CASSLQLAGGTGELFF; cdr3_nt: TGTGCCAGCAGCCTTCAACTAGCGGGAGGCACCGGGGAGCTGTTTTTT; j_call: TRBJ2-2; v_call: TRBV7-6; clone_size: many; d_call: TRBD2
cdr3_aa: CASRDLGGRVTYEQYF; cdr3_nt: TGTGCCAGCAGGGACCTTGGCGGGAGGGTAACCTACGAGCAGTACTTC; j_call: TRBJ2-7; v_call: TRBV6-1; clone_size: few; d_call: TRBD2
cdr3_aa: CSAREALAVTGELFF; cdr3_nt: TGCAGTGCTAGAGAGGCACTAGCGGTCACCGGGGAGCTGTTTTTT; j_call: TRBJ2-2; v_call: TRBV20-1; clone_size: few; d_call: TRBD2
cdr3_aa: CASSPWENTQYF; cdr3_nt: TGTGCCAGCAGTCCATGGGAGAATACGCAGTATTTT; j_call: TRBJ2-3; v_call: TRBV11-2; clone_size: -; d_call: -
cdr3_aa: CASSLVSSGVWEQYF; cdr3_nt: TGTGCCAGCAGCTTAGTTTCTAGCGGGGTCTGGGAGCAGTACTTC; j_call: TRBJ2-7; v_call: TRBV13; clone_size: few; d_call: TRBD2
cdr3_aa: CASSPSSAAWGEQYF; cdr3_nt: TGTGCCAGCTCACCAAGTAGCGCCGCATGGGGCGAGCAGTACTTC; j_call: TRBJ2-7; v_call: TRBV18; clone_size: -; d_call: -
cdr3_aa: CASSLNGSPLHF; cdr3_nt: TGTGCCAGCAGCTTGAATGGGTCACCCCTCCACTTT; j_call: TRBJ1-6; v_call: TRBV5-5; clone_size: few; d_call: -
cdr3_aa: CASSNAGETQYF; cdr3_nt: TGTGCCAGCAGCAATGCGGGGGAGACCCAGTACTTC; j_call: TRBJ2-5; v_call: TRBV7-9; clone_size: many; d_call: -
cdr3_aa: CASSFGNGAETQYF; cdr3_nt: TGTGCCAGCAGCTTTGGAAACGGAGCTGAGACCCAGTACTTC; j_call: TRBJ2-5; v_call: TRBV5-6; clone_size: many; d_call: -
cdr3_aa: CASSPGRTTSTQYF; cdr3_nt: TGTGCCAGCAGCCCGGGGCGGACTACCTCCACGCAGTATTTT; j_call: TRBJ2-3; v_call: TRBV7-2; clone_size: -; d_call: -
cdr3_aa: CASSVGLAGGGADTQYF; cdr3_nt: TGTGCCAGCAGCGTGGGACTAGCGGGAGGAGGAGCAGATACGCAGTATTTT; j_call: TRBJ2-3; v_call: TRBV14; clone_size: -; d_call: TRBD2
cdr3_aa: CASSQQTVAYEQYF; cdr3_nt: TGCGCCAGCAGCCAGCAGACAGTGGCCTACGAGCAGTACTTC; j_call: TRBJ2-7; v_call: TRBV4-3; clone_size: many; d_call: -
cdr3_aa: CASSSDLRGKLFF; cdr3_nt: TGTGCCAGCAGTTCAGATCTCAGAGGAAAACTGTTTTTT; j_call: TRBJ1-4; v_call: TRBV12-3/TRBV12-4; clone_size: many; d_call: -
cdr3_aa: CSGHPGGTSYNEQFF; cdr3_nt: TGCAGTGGCCACCCCGGGGGAACCTCCTACAATGAGCAGTTCTTC; j_call: TRBJ2-1; v_call: TRBV20-1; clone_size: many; d_call: -
cdr3_aa: CAISEDGTGGYTQYF; cdr3_nt: TGTGCCATCAGTGAGGATGGGACAGGGGGGTATACGCAGTATTTT; j_call: TRBJ2-3; v_call: TRBV10-3; clone_size: many; d_call: TRBD1
cdr3_aa: CASSYGDRRQETQYF; cdr3_nt: TGTGCCAGCAGTTATGGGGACAGGCGACAAGAGACCCAGTACTTC; j_call: TRBJ2-5; v_call: TRBV6-5; clone_size: -; d_call: TRBD1
cdr3_aa: CASSKPAAGENKPARTQYF; cdr3_nt: TGTGCCAGCAGCAAACCTGCGGCGGGGGAAAATAAGCCCGCGCGTACGCAGTATTTT; j_call: TRBJ2-3; v_call: TRBV21-1; clone_size: few; d_call: -
cdr3_aa: CASSYPTGRGRGTSEQYF; cdr3_nt: TGTGCCAGCAGTTACCCAACAGGGAGGGGTCGGGGGACCAGCGAGCAGTACTTC; j_call: TRBJ2-7; v_call: TRBV6-5; clone_size: -; d_call: -
cdr3_aa: CASNDPGGAQETQYF; cdr3_nt: TGCGCCAGCAACGATCCCGGGGGAGCCCAAGAGACCCAGTACTTC; j_call: TRBJ2-5; v_call: TRBV5-1; clone_size: many; d_call: -
cdr3_aa: CASSFGLAPYNEQFF; cdr3_nt: TGTGCCAGCAGCTTCGGGTTAGCGCCCTACAATGAGCAGTTCTTC; j_call: TRBJ2-1; v_call: TRBV11-3; clone_size: -; d_call: -
cdr3_aa: CATVDLDRKETQYF; cdr3_nt: TGTGCCACCGTGGATTTGGACAGAAAAGAGACCCAGTACTTC; j_call: TRBJ2-5; v_call: TRBV10-3; clone_size: few; d_call: -
cdr3_aa: CASSQVGGRGVTDTQYF; cdr3_nt: TGTGCCAGCAGCCAAGTGGGGGGAAGGGGGGTCACAGATACGCAGTATTTT; j_call: TRBJ2-3; v_call: TRBV4-2; clone_size: many; d_call: -
cdr3_aa: CASSLVWGSSTDTQYF; cdr3_nt: TGTGCCAGCAGCTTGGTTTGGGGATCTAGCACAGATACGCAGTATTTT; j_call: TRBJ2-3; v_call: TRBV5-5; clone_size: few; d_call: -
cdr3_aa: CASSPGSAGNEQFF; cdr3_nt: TGTGCCAGCAGCCCCGGTTCCGCCGGCAATGAGCAGTTCTTC; j_call: TRBJ2-1; v_call: TRBV3-1; clone_size: many; d_call: -
cdr3_aa: CASSDRGLVNTEAFF; cdr3_nt: TGTGCCAGCAGCGACAGGGGCTTGGTGAACACTGAAGCTTTCTTT; j_call: TRBJ1-1; v_call: TRBV6-1; clone_size: few; d_call: TRBD1
cdr3_aa: CASSYSTATAETQYF; cdr3_nt: TGTGCCAGCAGTTACTCGACGGCAACAGCGGAGACCCAGTACTTC; j_call: TRBJ2-5; v_call: TRBV6-5; clone_size: -; d_call: -
cdr3_aa: CSASSGGIGSDTQYF; cdr3_nt: TGCAGTGCTAGTTCTGGCGGGATTGGTTCAGATACGCAGTATTTT; j_call: TRBJ2-3; v_call: TRBV20-1; clone_size: few; d_call: -
cdr3_aa: CASNPGTARYEQYF; cdr3_nt: TGTGCCAGCAATCCCGGGACAGCGCGCTACGAGCAGTACTTC; j_call: TRBJ2-7; v_call: TRBV7-9; clone_size: -; d_call: TRBD1
cdr3_aa: CAINPGQTSTDTQYF; cdr3_nt: TGTGCCATCAACCCCGGACAGACTAGCACAGATACGCAGTATTTT; j_call: TRBJ2-3; v_call: TRBV10-3; clone_size: few; d_call: -
cdr3_aa: CASSLEGALYEQYF; cdr3_nt: TGCGCCAGCAGCTTGGAGGGAGCTCTCTACGAGCAGTACTTC; j_call: TRBJ2-7; v_call: TRBV5-1; clone_size: few; d_call: -
cdr3_aa: CSARDMGNAGNTIYF; cdr3_nt: TGCAGTGCTAGAGATATGGGTAATGCTGGAAACACCATATATTTT; j_call: TRBJ1-3; v_call: TRBV20-1; clone_size: few; d_call: -